The 2 T cell receptor beta chains reported below all come from one sample, sequenced in a study of T cell repertoires in ileal Crohn's disease. Here immunoSEQ multiplex PCR was the method, and the copy in TCRdb shows in-frame clones only, minus some. There are roughly 15,000 clones in the sample; around 82% occur only once, and about 18% lies in the top ten. The specimen sequenced was ileal tissue. These receptors all stem from an adult with Crohn's disease.

This clone is medium-sized. The chain employs TRBV2 and TRBJ2-1, with TRBD1 as a possible D gene (5 bases). Deletions cut 7 bases from V and 2 bases from J, with 12 bases between. Germline assignment: CDR1 SNHLY and CDR2 FYNNEI. The CDR3 sequence is 14 residues long. The CDR3, as DNA: TGTGCCAGCACCTGGCAGGGCGCCTACAATGAGCAGTTCTTC. This sequence encodes CASTWQGAYNEQFF.

J is TRBJ2-7 and V is TRBV2; D gene uncertain. This CDR3 comprises 11 residues. Germline CDR1 and CDR2: SNHLY and FYNNEI. The V end lost 6 bases, the J end lost 4 bases, and 7 bases lay between the germline ends. CDR3 protein: CASRVEYEQYF. The CDR3 DNA reads TGTGCCAGCAGGGTAGAATACGAGCAGTACTTC.